This passage covers 22 T cell receptor beta chains from one sample sequenced in a study of breast tumors, draining lymph nodes, adjacent tissues. The lymph nodes were axillary draining lymph nodes from breast cancer patients. MiXCR, applied by TCRdb to the multiplex PCR reads, yields one record per CDR3 protein. The sample has 150,000 or so distinct CDR3 sequences, 30% to 40% seen once. The specimen sequenced was axillary lymph node tissue. The receptors originated from a female donor with breast cancer. Some clones in this sample may be carry-over from other donors' samples.

The sample holds a few counts of this clonotype. One end of the junction varies from germline; a read error may be responsible. The genes are TRBV9 and TRBJ2-5; the match to TRBD2 covers 7 bases. Germline CDR1 and CDR2: SGDLS and YYNGEE. CDR3 length: 14 amino acids. As DNA, the CDR3 is TGTGCCAACAGCCAGACTAGCTCAGCAGAGACCCAGTCCTTC. Protein product: CANSQTSSAETQSF.

The chain recombines TRBV19 with TRBJ1-1, with D perhaps TRBD1 (6 bases). The CDR3 is 15 residues long. V shed 6 bases and J shed 1 base, with 15 bases lying between them. In germline, CDR1 is LNHDA, CDR2 SQIVND (reference sequence). DNA of the CDR3: TGTGCCAGTAGACCCCTGGACAGCCGGAACACTGAAGCTTTCTTT. It specifies CASRPLDSRNTEAFF.

The sample holds many counts of this clonotype. The chain couples TRBV7-8 to TRBJ1-2; D call uncertain. This CDR3 comprises 12 residues. Per the germline V gene, CDR1 is SGHVS and CDR2 is FQNEAQ. Trimming stripped 3 bases from V and 7 bases from J, with 9 bases between. CDR3 amino acids: CASSLGQTGYTF. The DNA of the CDR3 is TGTGCCAGCAGCTTGGGCCAGACTGGCTACACCTTC.

This clonotype was found many times. The genes are TRBV20-1 and TRBJ2-7; no clear D. The V gene lost 2 bases and the J gene lost 2 bases, with 7 bases spanning the gap. There are 12 residues in the CDR3. CDR1 DFQATT and CDR2 SNEGSKA come from the germline V gene (reference sequence). The CDR3 DNA reads TGCAGTGCTAGACGTCAGGCCTACGAGCAGTACTTC. It yields the protein CSARRQAYEQYF.

This clonotype was seen ten or more times. V usage is TRBV6-6 and J usage is TRBJ2-1, with 7 bases lining up with TRBD2. With 10 bases clipped from V and 0 bases from J, the junction kept 3 bases outside the gene matches. Germline V CDR1 and CDR2: MNHNY, SVGAGI (reference sequence). The CDR3 sequence is 13 residues long. CDR3 sequence reads: CATRGVSYNEQFF. The CDR3 DNA follows: TGTGCCACCCGGGGGGTCTCCTACAATGAGCAGTTCTTC.

The chain uses TRBV2 and TRBJ2-5; D gene unclear. Germline values: CDR1 SNHLY, CDR2 FYNNEI. This CDR3 contains 11 residues. The V and J ends lost 9 bases and 4 bases respectively, with 9 bases between them. The CDR3 here is CARMGGETQYF. Written as DNA, the CDR3 is TGTGCCAGGATGGGTGGAGAGACCCAGTACTTC.

In this sample, this clonotype turned up many times. The CDR3 DNA reads as TGCAGTGCTGGGGGGAGGGGAGCCGTCGAGACCCAGTACTTC. Its translation is CSAGGRGAVETQYF. The chain links TRBV20-1 to TRBJ2-5; 7 bases agree with TRBD2. Trimming removed 5 bases from V and 5 bases from J; junction bases left unmatched: 11. Germline V CDR1 and CDR2: DFQATT, SNEGSKA (reference sequence). The CDR3 extends over 14 amino acids.

This clonotype has only a few counts. The chain recombines TRBV5-6 with TRBJ1-1; D possibly corresponds to TRBD1 (5 bases). The CDR3 is 16 residues long. Germline V gene lookup returns CDR1 SGHDT and CDR2 YYEEEE. V was trimmed by 0 bases and J by 0 bases, leaving 12 bases between them. The CDR3 DNA reads TGTGCCAGCAGCTTGGGGGGGACGGGGGTGAACACTGAAGCTTTCTTT. Its protein is CASSLGGTGVNTEAFF.

At least ten counts were recorded for this clonotype. This chain connects TRBV7-9 to TRBJ2-5, with 9 bases matching TRBD2. CDR1 is SEHNR and CDR2 is FQNEAQ in the germline V gene (reference sequence). Unmatched junction bases numbered 8, after V lost 5 bases and J lost 4 bases. The CDR3 length is 15 residues. CDR3 amino acids: CASSARLAVVETQYF. Written as DNA, the CDR3 is TGTGCCAGCAGCGCCCGACTAGCGGTCGTAGAGACCCAGTACTTC.

This clonotype appeared many times. The genes are TRBV30 and TRBJ1-2; D might be TRBD1 (6 bases). The V gene lost 0 bases and the J gene lost 4 bases, with 15 bases spanning the gap. The CDR3 has 15 residues. The germline V gene encodes CDR1 GTSNPN and CDR2 SVGIG (reference sequence). CDR3 sequence reads: CAWSVRKTGAYGYTF. The CDR3 DNA is TGTGCCTGGAGTGTAAGAAAGACAGGAGCCTATGGCTACACCTTC.

With respect to this clonotype: A much bigger clone sits one base away, suggesting this may be a read error. The final CDR3 position lacks the conserved phenylalanine or tryptophan, pointing to a likely read error. The CDR3 reads CASSLGRDYEQYS. CDR3 in DNA: TGTGCCAGCAGCCTCGGACGGGACTACGAGCAGTACTCC. The genes are TRBV14 and TRBJ2-7; tentatively, D is TRBD2 (5 bases). Germline values: CDR1 SGHDN, CDR2 FVKESK. V was shortened by 4 bases and J by 3 bases, with 10 bases between the two germline ends. The CDR3 has 13 amino acids.

This clonotype was counted a few times. The chain links TRBV11-3 to TRBJ2-5; D unclear. V lost 5 bases, J lost 2 bases, and 9 bases lay in between. Germline CDR1 is SGHNT and CDR2 is YENEEA. This CDR3 contains 13 residues. CDR3 in DNA: TGTGCCAGCAGCCCCCAGGATCAAGAGACCCAGTACTTC. Translating it yields CASSPQDQETQYF.

The J gene is TRBJ2-3, the V gene TRBV20-1; 9 nucleotides agree with TRBD1. This CDR3 comprises 15 residues. Germline CDR1 DFQATT, CDR2 SNEGSKA (reference sequence). Trimming removed 0 bases from V and 10 bases from J; junction bases left unmatched: 11. As DNA, the CDR3 is TGCAGTGCTAGAGATCAGCGGACCGGGACAGGGCCGCAGTATTTT. Translation: CSARDQRTGTGPQYF.

This chain joins TRBV5-1 and TRBJ2-5, with D perhaps being TRBD1 or TRBD2 (5 bases each). Germline CDR1 SGHRS, CDR2 YFSETQ. The CDR3 spans 15 residues. V shed 0 bases and J shed 2 bases, with 11 bases lying between them. The CDR3 DNA follows: TGCGCCAGCAGCTTGGCGGGGACCAGTCAAGAGACCCAGTACTTC. Translation gives CASSLAGTSQETQYF.

This clonotype occurred many times. The chain joins TRBV19 to TRBJ2-5, with D unresolved. This CDR3 is 11 amino acids long. CDR1 and CDR2 from the germline V gene are LNHDA and SQIVND (reference sequence). The germline V and J ends were trimmed by 7 bases and 7 bases, with 10 bases remaining between them. CDR3 in amino acids: CASTFSGTQYF. Written as DNA, the CDR3 is TGTGCCAGTACCTTTTCGGGGACCCAGTACTTC.

This clonotype was seen once. The chain uses TRBV2 and TRBJ2-3; TRBD2 agrees at 10 bases. V dropped 6 bases and J dropped 4; count of bases not matched to a gene: 7. The CDR3 runs to 15 residues. Germline assignment: CDR1 SNHLY and CDR2 FYNNEI. CDR3 sequence: CASRRTSGTADTQYF. The CDR3 DNA reads as TGTGCCAGCAGAAGGACTAGCGGTACGGCAGATACGCAGTATTTT.

This clonotype is a singleton in its sample. The chain uses TRBV9 and TRBJ2-1; TRBD2 is a possible D gene (6 bases). CDR1 SGDLS and CDR2 YYNGEE come from the germline V gene. The CDR3 runs to 16 residues. Trimming removed 2 bases at V and 7 bases at J, with 19 bases between. CDR3 loop: CASSVELVAEQNEQFF. The CDR3 DNA reads TGTGCCAGCAGCGTTGAATTGGTAGCGGAGCAAAATGAGCAGTTCTTC.

This clonotype has just a few counts. Given a much more abundant clone one base away, this may be a read error. The V and J genes are TRBV6-5 and TRBJ2-1; D gene unclear. V was trimmed by 5 bases and J by 9 bases, leaving 11 bases between them. CDR3 length: 12 residues. The germline CDR1 and CDR2 sequences are MNHEY and SVGAGI. CDR3 bases: TGTGCCAGCAGTCTCCGAGGTGGTGAGCAGTTCTTC. This encodes CASSLRGGEQFF.

The J gene is TRBJ2-2, the V gene TRBV13; D possibly corresponds to TRBD1 (6 bases). CDR3 size: 16 residues. Germline CDR1 PRHDT, CDR2 FYEKMQ (reference sequence). V was trimmed by 0 bases and J by 5 bases, leaving 13 bases between them. This chain's CDR3 is CASSLGQGIETGELFF. CDR3 nucleotide sequence: TGTGCCAGCAGCTTAGGTCAGGGGATAGAGACCGGGGAGCTGTTTTTT.

The chain joins TRBV5-4 to TRBJ2-1, with a weak D call TRBD2 (6 bases). The DNA end is a closer match to TRBJ2-5, so the J assignment may be wrong. CDR3 length equals 15 residues. Germline CDR1 is SGHNT and CDR2 is YYREEE (reference sequence). The CDR3 sequence: CASSLGTKGIKTQYF. CDR3 in DNA: TGTGCCAGCAGCTTGGGGACTAAGGGGATTAAGACCCAGTACTTC.

Note on this clonotype: The junction does not match germline at one end; this may be a read error. V usage is TRBV2 and J usage is TRBJ1-4; D is possibly TRBD1 (5 bases). The CDR3 totals 15 residues. The germline gives CDR1 SNHLY, CDR2 FYNNEI. The CDR3 spells CASSDPPGGDERLFF. CDR3 sequence (DNA): TGTGCCAGCAGTGACCCTCCTGGGGGGGACGAAAGACTGTTTTTT.

This clonotype was seen many times. The rearrangement joins TRBV29-1 to TRBJ2-1; 7 positions agree with TRBD2. From germline, CDR1 is SQVTM and CDR2 ANQGSEA. J gave up 6 bases and V 3 bases, and 8 bases lay outside the gene matches. The CDR3 is made up of 14 amino acids. CDR3 sequence: CSVDLGGRSNEQFF. The DNA of the CDR3 is TGCAGCGTTGACCTTGGCGGGAGAAGCAATGAGCAGTTCTTC.